This is a list of T cell receptor beta chains from one sample in a study of T-cell reconstitution after alpha-beta-depleted transplantation in children. TCRdb re-analysed the PCR reads in MiXCR, keeping a single row per CDR3 protein. The sample contains around 200,000 distinct CDR3 sequences, 9.5% to 13% of which appear only once. The sample consisted of PBMCs, taken before TCRalphabeta/CD19-depleted stem cell transplant. The receptors were gathered from a child under two years old with acute myeloid leukemia, due to receive a stem cell transplant. The CDR3 runs from the conserved cysteine through the conserved F or W. D genes are given only for firm matches. Size values are once, few and many counts, or a class for expanded clones, and some rows have none.

v_gene	abundance	d_gene	j_gene	CDR3aa	CDR3nt
TRBV12-3/TRBV12-4	.	TRBD2	TRBJ2-3	CASSLGAGVVDTQYF	TGTGCCAGCAGTTTGGGAGCGGGAGTGGTAGATACGCAGTATTTT
TRBV20-1	.	.	TRBJ2-7	CSASSDISYEQYF	TGCAGTGCTAGCTCCGACATTTCCTACGAGCAGTACTTC
TRBV7-6	many	.	TRBJ2-4	CASRTDLAKNIQYF	TGTGCCAGCAGGACGGACTTAGCCAAAAACATTCAGTACTTC
TRBV5-5	many	.	TRBJ1-2	CASSLARLPTANYGYTF	TGTGCCAGCAGCTTGGCCCGCCTCCCGACCGCTAACTATGGCTACACCTTC
TRBV12-3/TRBV12-4	many	TRBD1	TRBJ1-5	CASSPQGGSNQPQHF	TGTGCCAGCAGTCCGCAGGGGGGAAGCAATCAGCCCCAGCATTTT
TRBV5-1	few	.	TRBJ2-3	CASRFTDTQYF	TGCGCCAGCCGGTTCACAGATACGCAGTATTTT
TRBV7-9	many	.	TRBJ2-3	CASIRFPDAVDTQYF	TGTGCCAGCATTCGGTTTCCGGACGCGGTAGATACGCAGTATTTT
TRBV6-5	many	.	TRBJ1-1	CASSYSMLNTEAFF	TGTGCCAGCAGTTACTCGATGTTGAACACTGAAGCTTTCTTT
TRBV5-5	many	TRBD2	TRBJ2-1	CASSLAPTSGSINEQFF	TGTGCCAGCAGCTTGGCCCCGACTAGCGGGAGCATCAATGAGCAGTTCTTC
TRBV6-1	many	.	TRBJ2-3	CASSEGPGRDTQYF	TGTGCCAGCAGTGAAGGGCCAGGACGGGATACGCAGTATTTT
TRBV25-1	many	.	TRBJ2-3	CASSELGGPGSDTQYF	TGTGCCAGCAGTGAATTAGGAGGGCCTGGGTCGGATACGCAGTATTTT
TRBV7-2	few	TRBD2	TRBJ2-7	CASSSSGQNYEQYF	TGTGCCAGCAGCAGTAGCGGGCAAAACTACGAGCAGTACTTC
TRBV4-3	many	TRBD1	TRBJ2-1	CASSQDDREAHNEQFF	TGCGCCAGCAGCCAAGACGACAGGGAAGCTCACAATGAGCAGTTCTTC
TRBV28	many	TRBD2	TRBJ2-5	CASALVLAGRETQYF	TGTGCCAGCGCCCTCGTCTTAGCGGGAAGGGAGACCCAGTACTTC
TRBV6-6	.	.	TRBJ2-1	CASSYTGGEQFF	TGTGCCAGCAGTTACACTGGCGGTGAGCAGTTCTTC
TRBV3-1	many	.	TRBJ1-2	CASSQVEGGYTF	TGTGCCAGCAGCCAAGTTGAGGGTGGCTACACCTTC
TRBV10-3	many	.	TRBJ2-1	CAISEKGDNEQFF	TGTGCCATCAGTGAGAAGGGGGATAATGAGCAGTTCTTC
TRBV4-3	many	.	TRBJ2-7	CASSQDAPYEQYF	TGCGCCAGCAGCCAAGACGCGCCCTACGAGCAGTACTTC
TRBV9	few	TRBD2	TRBJ2-3	CASSPMGLGQRNTQYF	TGTGCCAGCAGCCCTATGGGACTAGGGCAAAGAAATACGCAGTATTTT
TRBV11-1	few	TRBD1	TRBJ1-2	CASSLRQGGSGYTF	TGTGCCAGCAGCCTGAGACAGGGAGGGAGTGGCTACACCTTC
TRBV11-2	.	.	TRBJ1-5	CASSLGGGHRNQPQHF	TGTGCCAGCAGCCTGGGGGGAGGACATAGAAATCAGCCCCAGCATTTT
TRBV7-8	many	.	TRBJ2-2	CASSWGGENTGELFF	TGTGCCAGCAGCTGGGGCGGCGAGAACACCGGGGAGCTGTTTTTT
TRBV28	many	.	TRBJ1-4	CASSIEADEKLFF	TGTGCCAGCAGTATTGAGGCGGATGAAAAACTGTTTTTT
TRBV6-2/TRBV6-3	many	.	TRBJ1-2	CASSLFQAGWGYTF	TGTGCCAGCAGCCTCTTTCAGGCCGGTTGGGGCTACACCTTC
TRBV7-8	many	TRBD2	TRBJ2-7	CASREAGDAFPEQYF	TGTGCCAGCAGGGAAGCGGGAGATGCCTTTCCCGAGCAGTACTTC
TRBV7-9	many	TRBD1	TRBJ2-3	CASSPGWGQGNTDTQYF	TGTGCCAGCAGCCCCGGTTGGGGACAGGGAAACACAGATACGCAGTATTTT
TRBV5-1	many	.	TRBJ2-2	CASSLAVGNTGELFF	TGCGCCAGCAGCTTGGCTGTGGGAAACACCGGGGAGCTGTTTTTT
TRBV7-2	many	.	TRBJ2-7	CASSLVVGSGAYEQYF	TGTGCCAGCAGCTTAGTTGTCGGTAGCGGAGCCTACGAGCAGTACTTC
TRBV9	many	TRBD1	TRBJ2-3	CASSPGDRGADTQYF	TGTGCCAGCAGCCCCGGTGACAGGGGGGCAGATACGCAGTATTTT
TRBV7-9	many	.	TRBJ1-5	CASSLGWSNQPQHF	TGTGCCAGCAGCTTAGGTTGGAGCAATCAGCCCCAGCATTTT
TRBV24-1	many	.	TRBJ2-7	CATSDRGYEQYF	TGTGCCACCAGTGATCGAGGCTACGAGCAGTACTTC
TRBV20-1	many	TRBD1	TRBJ1-5	CSAGDSYNQPQHF	TGCAGTGCGGGGGACAGTTACAATCAGCCCCAGCATTTT
TRBV7-9	many	.	TRBJ2-7	CASSLVLVDYEQYF	TGTGCCAGCAGCTTAGTACTAGTGGACTACGAGCAGTACTTC
TRBV7-2	many	.	TRBJ1-1	CASSLVTGGGTEAFF	TGTGCCAGCAGCTTAGTTACAGGTGGGGGCACTGAAGCTTTCTTT
TRBV12-3/TRBV12-4	few	TRBD2	TRBJ2-4	CASSPSRGGTNIQYF	TGTGCCAGCAGCCCGTCGCGGGGGGGCACAAACATTCAGTACTTC
TRBV10-3	many	TRBD1	TRBJ2-7	CAISEYRGSYEQYF	TGTGCCATCAGTGAATACAGGGGATCCTACGAGCAGTACTTC
TRBV5-1	many	TRBD2	TRBJ2-3	CASSSLTGTSGLDTQYF	TGCGCCAGCAGCTCATTAACCGGGACTAGCGGGCTAGATACGCAGTATTTT
TRBV7-8	many	TRBD1	TRBJ2-1	CASSSAYRGRTYNEQFF	TGTGCCAGCAGCTCCGCCTACAGGGGGCGTACCTACAATGAGCAGTTCTTC
TRBV5-1	many	TRBD1	TRBJ1-5	CASINREDRDGNQPQHF	TGCGCCAGCATTAATCGGGAGGACAGGGATGGCAATCAGCCCCAGCATTTT
TRBV7-2	many	.	TRBJ2-1	CASSLAVSSYNEQFF	TGTGCCAGCAGCTTAGCCGTAAGCTCCTACAATGAGCAGTTCTTC
TRBV28	many	.	TRBJ2-7	CASPSPQGTYEQYF	TGTGCCAGCCCATCCCCACAGGGCACATACGAGCAGTACTTC
TRBV20-1	.	TRBD2	TRBJ2-7	CSARGLAGSYERYF	TGCAGTGCTAGAGGACTAGCGGGATCTTACGAGCGGTACTTC
TRBV15	many	.	TRBJ2-3	CATSRDQGAGTFTQYF	TGTGCCACCAGCAGAGATCAAGGAGCGGGTACCTTTACGCAGTATTTT
TRBV15	many	.	TRBJ1-2	CATSRGGPINYGYTF	TGTGCCACCAGCAGAGGTGGGCCTATTAACTATGGCTACACCTTC
TRBV7-9	many	TRBD1	TRBJ2-2	CASRRQGANTGELFF	TGTGCCAGCAGGCGACAGGGGGCGAACACCGGGGAGCTGTTTTTT
TRBV7-3	many	.	TRBJ2-7	CASSLRGPPLGEQYF	TGTGCCAGCAGCTTACGGGGGCCCCCCTTGGGAGAGCAGTACTTC
TRBV20-1	.	.	TRBJ2-2	CSARPGPLNTGELFF	TGCAGTGCTAGACCCGGGCCCCTGAACACCGGGGAGCTGTTTTTT
TRBV3-1	.	.	TRBJ1-2	CASSQLWAGYYTF	TGTGCCAGCAGCCAGTTATGGGCAGGATACTACACCTTC
TRBV18	many	.	TRBJ2-5	CASSPRNQETQYF	TGTGCCAGCTCACCTCGAAACCAAGAGACCCAGTACTTC
TRBV4-1	many	.	TRBJ2-7	CASSRIPRGRYEQYF	TGCGCCAGCAGCCGAATACCCAGGGGAAGGTACGAGCAGTACTTC
TRBV7-3	many	TRBD2	TRBJ2-1	CASSPGLAGWSSYNEQFF	TGTGCCAGCAGCCCAGGACTAGCGGGATGGAGCTCCTACAATGAGCAGTTCTTC
TRBV20-1	many	.	TRBJ1-4	CSARGPKGEKLFF	TGCAGTGCTAGGGGGCCTAAGGGTGAAAAACTGTTTTTT
TRBV11-2	many	.	TRBJ2-2	CASSATVLGTGELFF	TGTGCCAGCAGCGCAACTGTTTTGGGCACCGGGGAGCTGTTTTTT
TRBV28	many	.	TRBJ2-2	CASSFTRVVTGELFF	TGTGCCAGCAGTTTTACAAGGGTGGTCACCGGGGAGCTGTTTTTT
TRBV5-1	many	.	TRBJ2-6	CASSLAPPKGANVLTF	TGCGCCAGCAGCTTGGCGCCTCCTAAAGGGGCCAACGTCCTGACTTTC